These 27 T cell receptor beta chains came from one sample sequenced in a study of shared clonotypes between healthy human individuals. The data were produced by immunoSEQ multiplex PCR, yet TCRdb's version contains in-frame clones alone and is incomplete. The top ten hold more than 0.85% of the sample, which has about a million clones, approximately 80% seen once. Material for sequencing was memory CD4+ T cells from PBMCs. Subset noted: CD45RA-negative fraction. The receptors derive from a man aged 18-30 years in good health. Some clones in this sample may be carry-over from other donors' samples.

This sequence joins TRBV10-3 and TRBJ2-1, with 11 positions matching TRBD1. Germline CDR1 is ENHRY and CDR2 is SYGVKD. This CDR3 spans 16 amino acids. The V gene end was trimmed by 0 bases and the J gene end by 7 bases; junction bases not matched to a gene: 5. The CDR3 DNA reads TGTGCCATCAGTGAGTCGAGGACAGGGGGCAGGAATGAGCAGTTCTTC. It translates to CAISESRTGGRNEQFF.

This clone has just one count. J is TRBJ2-7 and V is TRBV5-1, with D perhaps matching TRBD2 (6 bases). V was pared by 4 bases and J by 0 bases, with 8 bases between. CDR3 length equals 13 residues. Looked up from germline, CDR1 is SGHRS and CDR2 is YFSETQ. CDR3 amino acids: CASSNGGSYEQYF. The CDR3 DNA sequence: TGCGCCAGCAGCAACGGGGGCTCCTACGAGCAGTACTTC. The variable domain in full, completed from reference TRBV5-1 and TRBJ2-7, reads KAGVTQTPRYLIKTRGQQVTLSCSPISGHRSVSWYQQTPGQGLQFLFEYFSETQRNKGNFPGRFSGRQFSNSRSEMNVSTLELGDSALYLCASSNGGSYEQYFGPGTRLTVT.

This clone was counted a single time. The chain combines TRBV4-3 with TRBJ2-7, with D hard to call. Germline V gives CDR1 LGHNA, CDR2 YSLEER. Trimming took 0 bases from V and 2 from J, leaving 8 bases between them. CDR3 length equals 14 residues. CDR3 nucleotide sequence: TGCGCCAGCAGCCAAGATTTCCCCGCCTACGAGCAGTACTTC. Translation gives CASSQDFPAYEQYF.

The chain uses TRBV2 and TRBJ2-2; D call uncertain. The germline V gene has CDR1 SNHLY and CDR2 FYNNEI. V lost 4 bases to trimming and J lost 2 bases, with 8 bases between them. This CDR3 has 14 residues. In DNA, the CDR3 is TGTGCCAGCAGTGCCGCCCTCAACACCGGGGAGCTGTTTTTT. Translation: CASSAALNTGELFF.

The J gene is TRBJ2-7, the V gene TRBV2, with 8 positions matching TRBD1. The junction had 6 bases not matched to a gene; V was cut back by 5 bases and J by 3 bases. CDR1 is SNHLY and CDR2 is FYNNEI in the germline V gene. CDR3 length equals 14 residues. CDR3 nucleotide sequence: TGTGCCAGCAGTCTAAACAGGGGGAACTACGAGCAGTACTTC. Translating gives CASSLNRGNYEQYF.

This clone was found once. The chain recombines TRBV6-5 with TRBJ2-7; 10 positions match TRBD1. Germline CDR1 MNHEY, CDR2 SVGAGI. The V gene end was trimmed by 5 bases and the J gene end by 6 bases; junction bases not matched to a gene: 4. The CDR3 consists of 13 residues. The CDR3 coding sequence is TGTGCCAGCAGTAGACAGGGGGCGGGCGAGCAGTACTTC. Amino acid sequence: CASSRQGAGEQYF.

Comments on this clone: Distinct nucleotide sequences in the sample also encode this CDR3. The V gene is TRBV4-1, the J gene TRBJ2-1; tentatively, D is TRBD1 (5 bases). The CDR3 contains 16 residues. Germline-derived CDR1 and CDR2 are MGHRA and YSYEKL. V lost 2 bases and J 0 bases, leaving 11 bases between the germline ends. CDR3 residues: CASSQWGRSSYNEQFF. Written as DNA, the CDR3 is TGCGCCAGCAGCCAATGGGGCAGGAGCTCCTACAATGAGCAGTTCTTC.

The rearrangement joins TRBV18 to TRBJ1-4; a weak D match, TRBD1 (6 bases). Trimming removed 8 bases from V and 5 bases from J, with 15 bases in between. Germline assignment: CDR1 KGHSH and CDR2 LQKENI. This CDR3 region has 14 residues. DNA of the CDR3: TGTGCCAGCCAACTGGACAGACAGAATGAAAAACTGTTTTTT. Translated, it gives CASQLDRQNEKLFF.

Here the CDR3 DNA reads TGTGCCAGCAGCGCAGAACAGGGTTACACTGAAGCTTTCTTT. Translated, it gives CASSAEQGYTEAFF. The J gene is TRBJ1-1, the V gene TRBV9; perhaps TRBD1 as D (6 bases). Germline CDR1 reads SGDLS; CDR2 reads YYNGEE. This CDR3 contains 14 residues. Trimming removed 3 bases from V and 3 bases from J, with 12 bases in between.

V usage is TRBV6-1 and J usage is TRBJ2-5, with D unclear. V was trimmed by 4 bases and J by 2 bases, leaving 5 bases between them. This CDR3 comprises 12 residues. CDR1 is MNHNS and CDR2 is SASEGT in the germline V gene. In nucleotides, the CDR3 is TGTGCCAGCAGTGTTACTCAAGAGACCCAGTACTTC. Amino acid sequence: CASSVTQETQYF.

The chain links TRBV7-2 to TRBJ2-7; 9 nucleotides match TRBD2. The ends lost 3 bases at V and 5 bases at J; junction bases unmatched: 5. Germline CDR1 and CDR2: SGHTA and FQGNSA. The CDR3 runs 14 residues. In DNA form, the CDR3 reads TGTGCCAGCAGCTTGGGCGGGAGGGCCGACGAGCAGTACTTC. Its protein product is CASSLGGRADEQYF.

The chain uses TRBV7-9 and TRBJ2-7; a weak D match, TRBD2 (7 bases). Trimming removed 8 bases at V and 5 bases at J, with 22 bases between. Germline V lookup: CDR1 SEHNR, CDR2 FQNEAQ (reference sequence). CDR3 length: 15 residues. The CDR3 loop is CASATIYRGAHEQYF. The DNA of the CDR3 is TGTGCCAGCGCCACCATTTATCGGGGGGCCCACGAGCAGTACTTC.

V is TRBV6-6 and J is TRBJ1-3; TRBD1 might be the D (5 bases). CDR3 length: 13 residues. V was pared by 5 bases and J by 0 bases, with 5 bases between. The germline gives CDR1 MNHNY, CDR2 SVGAGI (reference sequence). CDR3: CASSQGSGNTIYF. The CDR3 coding sequence is TGTGCCAGCAGTCAGGGCTCTGGAAACACCATATATTTT.

The chain recombines TRBV27 with TRBJ1-2; D uncertain. Germline lookup yields CDR1 MNHEY and CDR2 SMNVEV (reference sequence). The CDR3 has 16 amino acids. The V and J ends lost 2 bases and 4 bases respectively, with 17 bases between them. DNA of the CDR3: TGTGCCAGCAGTTTAGGAAGTCCTAGCCGGTCCTATGGCTACACCTTC. As protein: CASSLGSPSRSYGYTF.

This clone has ten or more counts. The chain joins TRBV27 to TRBJ1-5; perhaps TRBD1 as D (5 bases). V lost 0 bases and J 5 bases, leaving 11 bases between the germline ends. This CDR3 has 15 residues. In germline, CDR1 is MNHEY, CDR2 SMNVEV (reference sequence). The CDR3 DNA is TGTGCCAGCAGTTTATCTCGGGGGACGGATCAGCCCCAGCATTTT. It encodes CASSLSRGTDQPQHF.

This clone came up a few times. The rearrangement links TRBV5-4 to TRBJ2-1; 11 nucleotides match TRBD2. The ends lost 0 bases at V and 10 bases at J; junction bases unmatched: 6. The V gene's germline CDR1 is SGHNT and CDR2 YYREEE (reference sequence). The CDR3 is made up of 15 amino acids. The DNA for the CDR3 is TGTGCCAGCAGCTTGGAAATAGCGGGAGGGCCCGAGCAGTTCTTC. This codes for CASSLEIAGGPEQFF.

This clone has a handful of counts. The V and J genes are TRBV27 and TRBJ2-1; 12 nucleotides agree with TRBD2. Germline assignment: CDR1 MNHEY and CDR2 SMNVEV (reference sequence). This CDR3 comprises 16 residues. V dropped 5 bases and J dropped 1; count of bases not matched to a gene: 3. Written as DNA, the CDR3 is TGTGCCAGCAGTACTAGCGGGAGGCTTTCCTACAATGAGCAGTTCTTC. Residues: CASSTSGRLSYNEQFF.

This sequence joins TRBV28 and TRBJ1-1; possible D gene TRBD1, 6 bases. Between the trimmed V and J ends, which lost 8 bases and 0 bases, there was a span of 13 bases. Germline values: CDR1 MDHEN, CDR2 SYDVKM. CDR3 length equals 14 residues. The CDR3: CASLEGGMNTEAFF. The CDR3 nucleotides are TGTGCCAGCCTCGAGGGGGGCATGAACACTGAAGCTTTCTTT.

This chain joins TRBV7-9 and TRBJ1-2; tentative D call: TRBD1 (5 bases). CDR3 length equals 14 residues. With 5 bases removed from V and 4 bases from J, the gap between germline ends came to 14 bases. CDR1 SEHNR and CDR2 FQNEAQ come from the germline V gene (reference sequence). The CDR3 is CASSPRAGFYGYTF. The CDR3 DNA follows: TGTGCCAGCAGCCCCAGGGCGGGGTTCTATGGCTACACCTTC.

The chain is built from TRBV7-3 and TRBJ2-1; TRBD2 might be the D (5 bases). V was pared by 5 bases and J by 5 bases, with 10 bases between. The CDR3 is 13 residues long. Germline lookup yields CDR1 SGHTA and CDR2 FQGTGA. CDR3 in DNA: TGTGCCAGCAGCGTTACTAGGGACAATGAGCAGTTCTTC. It yields the protein CASSVTRDNEQFF.

The chain joins TRBV7-2 to TRBJ2-1; D uncertain. This CDR3 contains 14 residues. Deletions cut 0 bases from V and 8 bases from J, with 11 bases between. Germline loops: CDR1 SGHTA, CDR2 FQGNSA. The DNA of the CDR3 is TGTGCCAGCAGCTTAGCGCGCCAGGCTTATGAGCAGTTCTTC. Its protein is CASSLARQAYEQFF.

The chain joins TRBV6-6 to TRBJ2-7, with D maybe TRBD2 (6 bases). The germline V gene has CDR1 MNHNY and CDR2 SVGAGI (reference sequence). The CDR3 length is 14 residues. V shed 7 bases and J shed 3 bases, with 16 bases lying between them. The CDR3 DNA sequence: TGTGCCAGCAAACCCGGGACTTCACTCTACGAGCAGTACTTC. Amino acids: CASKPGTSLYEQYF.

This clone was counted many times. This rearrangement joins TRBV10-1 to TRBJ2-3; no definite D call. The CDR3 length is 11 residues. Trimming removed 4 bases from V and 6 bases from J, with 5 bases in between. Germline V CDR1 and CDR2: WNHNN, SYGVQD (reference sequence). The CDR3 is CASSAKDTQYF. CDR3 bases: TGCGCCAGCAGTGCCAAGGATACGCAGTATTTT.

The chain's CDR3 is CASSWGTDFQETQYF. The CDR3 DNA reads TGTGCCAGCAGCTGGGGGACTGATTTTCAAGAGACCCAGTACTTC. The genes are TRBV5-4 and TRBJ2-5; D may be TRBD2 (6 bases). The V gene lost 3 bases and the J gene lost 2 bases, with 14 bases spanning the gap. This CDR3 contains 15 residues. Germline CDR1 is SGHNT and CDR2 is YYREEE (reference sequence). The complete variable domain, with remaining parts taken from reference TRBV5-4 and TRBJ2-5, reads ETGVTQSPTHLIKTRGQQVTLRCSSQSGHNTVSWYQQALGQGPQFIFQYYREEENGRGNFPPRFSGLQFPNYSSELNVNALELDDSALYLCASSWGTDFQETQYFGPGTRLLVL.

On this clone itself: Other DNA sequences in this sample translate to the same CDR3. This chain links TRBV30 with TRBJ1-3; D uncertain. Germline CDR1 is GTSNPN and CDR2 is SVGIG (reference sequence). Trimming cost V 0 bases and J 0 bases, with 6 bases left between them. The CDR3 extends over 14 amino acids. The CDR3 region is CAWSVGSSGNTIYF. The CDR3 DNA reads as TGTGCCTGGAGTGTTGGGAGCTCTGGAAACACCATATATTTT.

The chain recombines TRBV28 with TRBJ2-7; 10 bases map to TRBD1. V gave up 6 bases and J gave up 2 bases; unmatched junction bases: 7. The CDR3 is made up of 15 amino acids. Germline V lookup: CDR1 MDHEN, CDR2 SYDVKM. Here the CDR3 DNA reads TGTGCCAGCAGCCTCCCCGGGACAGGGGCCTACGAGCAGTACTTC. Translating it yields CASSLPGTGAYEQYF.

J is TRBJ2-2 and V is TRBV6-5; D not resolved. Trimming removed 5 bases from V and 0 bases from J, with 1 base in between. This CDR3 comprises 12 residues. Germline lookup yields CDR1 MNHEY and CDR2 SVGAGI. CDR3 sequence (DNA): TGTGCCAGCAGTCCGAACACCGGGGAGCTGTTTTTT. Translating gives CASSPNTGELFF.